The 11 T cell receptor beta chains presented below share a single source sample, sequenced in a study of cytomegalovirus exposure and HLA in healthy donors. Researchers ran the PCR with 60 Vbeta and 13 Jbeta primers. The protocol was immunoSEQ multiplex PCR, while the TCRdb copy is restricted to in-frame clones and leaves out a portion. This repertoire shows fewer than 150,000 clones, approximately 80% found once; its top ten account for around 4.9%. Sequenced material: PBMCs. The receptors here all came from a male donor in good health and CMV-seronegative.

The V call is TRBV6-5, the J call TRBJ2-7, with D possibly being TRBD2 (6 bases). The V end was cut by 1 base, the J end by 7 bases, with 11 bases between. Germline CDR1 and CDR2: MNHEY and SVGAGI. The CDR3 covers 13 residues. The CDR3 DNA is TGTGCCAGCAGTTACTGGAGGGCTTCGGAGCAGTACTTC. Translated, it gives CASSYWRASEQYF.

The chain recombines TRBV4-1 with TRBJ2-1; TRBD1 matches at 9 bases. The CDR3 runs 17 residues. V trimming: 3 bases; J trimming: 5 bases; junction bases outside the gene matches: 11. Germline CDR1 reads MGHRA; CDR2 reads YSYEKL. The CDR3 protein is CASSQGRRDREDNEQFF. The CDR3 nucleotides read TGCGCCAGCAGCCAGGGAAGGAGGGACAGGGAGGACAATGAGCAGTTCTTC.

The chain couples TRBV5-1 to TRBJ2-1, with D maybe TRBD2 (5 bases). The CDR3 length is 16 residues. The V gene lost 0 bases and the J gene lost 7 bases, with 17 bases spanning the gap. Germline V gene lookup returns CDR1 SGHRS and CDR2 YFSETQ. The CDR3 nucleotides are TGCGCCAGCAGCTTGGTCGGGATCGATAAAGAAAATGAGCAGTTCTTC. Encoded protein: CASSLVGIDKENEQFF.

This chain joins TRBV5-1 and TRBJ1-1; D uncertain. This CDR3 has 14 residues. The germline CDR1 and CDR2 sequences are SGHRS and YFSETQ. V was shortened by 1 base and J by 0 bases, with 7 bases between the two germline ends. CDR3 in DNA: TGCGCCAGCAGCTTGCAGGTCATGAACACTGAAGCTTTCTTT. It codes for CASSLQVMNTEAFF. Full variable domain (missing parts from reference TRBV5-1 and TRBJ1-1): KAGVTQTPRYLIKTRGQQVTLSCSPISGHRSVSWYQQTPGQGLQFLFEYFSETQRNKGNFPGRFSGRQFSNSRSEMNVSTLELGDSALYLCASSLQVMNTEAFFGQGTRLTVV.

This chain connects TRBV27 to TRBJ1-1, with D possibly being TRBD1 (6 bases). The CDR3 is made up of 15 amino acids. Trimming took off 5 bases at V and 3 bases at J, with 16 bases between the two ends. Germline values: CDR1 MNHEY, CDR2 SMNVEV (reference sequence). Written as DNA, the CDR3 is TGTGCCAGCAGTCGCACAGGGTCTCGGGACACTGAAGCTTTCTTT. It specifies CASSRTGSRDTEAFF.

The chain combines TRBV28 with TRBJ1-6; tentative D call: TRBD1 (5 bases). Germline loops: CDR1 MDHEN, CDR2 SYDVKM. The CDR3 consists of 13 residues. V gave up 4 bases and J gave up 7 bases, with 8 bases separating them. This CDR3 reads CASSSGNNSPLHF. CDR3 in DNA: TGTGCCAGCAGTTCAGGGAACAATTCACCCCTCCACTTT.

This clone was counted a few times. In nucleotides, the CDR3 is TGTGCCAGCTGGGGCGCAAAGACAGGGGGCCCCTACGAGCAGTACTTC. Amino acid sequence: CASWGAKTGGPYEQYF. V gene TRBV6-6 combines with J gene TRBJ2-7, with 10 bases that match TRBD1. After removal of 8 bases from V and 2 bases from J, the junction contained 12 bases not matched to a gene. The CDR3 sequence is 16 residues long. From germline, CDR1 is MNHNY and CDR2 SVGAGI (reference sequence).

This clone was recorded a few times. The V and J genes are TRBV5-1 and TRBJ1-1; D may be TRBD1 (5 bases). The length of the CDR3 is 17 residues. Germline-derived CDR1 and CDR2 are SGHRS and YFSETQ. Trimming took 3 bases from V and 1 from J, leaving 19 bases between them. The CDR3 here is CASSSTAFVLGNTEAFF. DNA for the CDR3: TGCGCCAGCAGCTCGACAGCTTTTGTTTTGGGGAACACTGAAGCTTTCTTT.

This clone has more than one count but fewer than ten. In DNA, the CDR3 is TGTGCCAGCAGCCCACGGACTTCCCGAGCAGCTGGAAACACCATATATTTT. It specifies CASSPRTSRAAGNTIYF. This chain connects TRBV9 to TRBJ1-3; D unclear. V lost 4 bases, J lost 2 bases, and 19 bases lay in between. The germline gives CDR1 SGDLS, CDR2 YYNGEE. The CDR3 runs 17 residues.

The CDR3 DNA sequence: TGTGCCAGCAGTGAAGTAGGGGGGGTCGGCACCGGGGAGCTGTTTTTT. Encoded protein: CASSEVGGVGTGELFF. The J gene is TRBJ2-2, the V gene TRBV6-1; possibly TRBD2 for D (7 bases). The CDR3 consists of 16 residues. The germline gives CDR1 MNHNS, CDR2 SASEGT. Trimming stripped 1 base from V and 4 bases from J, with 13 bases between.

CDR3 sequence reads: CSATNGAPLHF. The CDR3 region has the DNA TGCAGTGCTACCAATGGGGCCCCACTCCACTTT. The genes are TRBV20-1 and TRBJ1-6; a weak D match, TRBD1 (5 bases). This CDR3 has 11 residues. CDR1 and CDR2 from the germline V gene are DFQATT and SNEGSKA (reference sequence). V was clipped by 4 bases and J by 16 bases, with 14 bases between them.